The next 23 T cell receptor beta chains were all read from a single sample in a study of cytomegalovirus exposure and HLA in healthy donors. The PCR ran on 60 Vbeta and 13 Jbeta primers. TCRdb's copy holds only in-frame clones and misses some; the assay was immunoSEQ multiplex PCR. The table lists roughly 99,000 clones, under 80% of them singletons. The specimen sequenced was PBMCs. These receptors came from a woman aged 40 to 50 in good health and CMV-seropositive.

This clone was counted only a few times. V gene TRBV6-5 combines with J gene TRBJ1-1, with D possibly TRBD1 on 6 matching bases. This CDR3 comprises 15 residues. V was pared by 6 bases and J by 1 base, with 15 bases between. CDR1 is MNHEY and CDR2 is SVGAGI in the germline V gene. The CDR3 coding sequence is TGTGCCAGCAGACAGGACAGACTTGAGAACACTGAAGCTTTCTTT. Amino acid sequence: CASRQDRLENTEAFF.

Comments on this clone: The junction does not match germline at one end; this may be a read error. CDR3 residues: CASSLQEYNEQFF. The DNA for the CDR3 is TGTGCTAGCAGCCTACAGGAATACAATGAGCAGTTCTTC. The rearrangement links TRBV7-7 to TRBJ2-1; D might be TRBD1 (5 bases). The CDR3 loop spans 13 amino acids. Germline values: CDR1 SSHAT, CDR2 FNYEAQ (reference sequence). Using reference TRBV7-7 and TRBJ2-1 for the parts outside the CDR3, the full variable domain is GAGVSQSPRYKVTKRGQDVTLRCDPISSHATLYWYQQALGQGPEFLTYFNYEAQPDKSGLPSDRFSAERPEGSISTLTIQRTEQRDSAMYRCASSLQEYNEQFFGPGTRLTVL.

This clone has only a few counts. The CDR3 nucleotides are TGTGCCAGCAGTCCTACAGGTCCTGGGGACACCTTC. It specifies CASSPTGPGDTF. The V and J genes are TRBV6-4 and TRBJ1-2; D may be TRBD1 (5 bases). The germline gives CDR1 MRHNA, CDR2 SNTAGT. Trimming cost V 5 bases and J 12 bases, with 16 bases left between them. The CDR3 covers 12 residues.

The gene calls are TRBV9 and TRBJ1-6, with a possible D match to TRBD1 (6 bases). The germline CDR1 and CDR2 sequences are SGDLS and YYNGEE. There are 14 residues in the CDR3. Trimming shortened V by 4 bases and J by 5 bases, and 10 bases separated the two germline ends. CDR3 sequence (DNA): TGTGCCAGCAGCCCCCGGACAGATAATTCACCCCTCCACTTT. Translating gives CASSPRTDNSPLHF.

V gene TRBV29-1 combines with J gene TRBJ1-2, with D tentatively TRBD1 (5 bases). V dropped 6 bases and J dropped 5 bases, with 13 bases sitting between them. This CDR3 region has 12 residues. Per the germline V gene, CDR1 is SQVTM and CDR2 is ANQGSEA. CDR3 residues: CSVMGQKYGYTF. CDR3 nucleotides: TGCAGCGTCATGGGGCAGAAGTATGGCTACACCTTC. Drawing the rest from reference TRBV29-1 and TRBJ1-2, the complete variable domain is SAVISQKPSRDICQRGTSLTIQCQVDSQVTMMFWYRQQPGQSLTLIATANQGSEATYESGFVIDKFPISRPNLTFSTLTVSNMSPEDSSIYLCSVMGQKYGYTFGSGTRLTVV.

The chain joins TRBV11-2 to TRBJ1-2, with a tentative D call TRBD1 (5 bases). The CDR3 covers 15 residues. Germline values: CDR1 SGHAT, CDR2 FQNNGV. The V end was cut by 4 bases, the J end by 6 bases, with 18 bases between. The CDR3 loop is CASSSLVGREDGYTF. Here the CDR3 DNA reads TGTGCCAGCAGCTCCCTAGTGGGCAGGGAGGATGGCTACACCTTC.

A single count supports this clone. The chain carries TRBV28 and TRBJ1-2, with 10 nucleotides matching TRBD1. V trimming: 3 bases; J trimming: 4 bases; junction bases outside the gene matches: 5. Germline CDR1 is MDHEN and CDR2 is SYDVKM. The CDR3 consists of 15 residues. The CDR3 DNA follows: TGTGCCAGCAGTTTGACAGGGGGCGCAGGCTATGGCTACACCTTC. Translating it yields CASSLTGGAGYGYTF.

This chain joins TRBV18 and TRBJ2-1; 9 bases are a match to TRBD1. V shed 3 bases, J shed 1 base, and the junction held 7 bases outside the gene matches. Germline V lookup: CDR1 KGHSH, CDR2 LQKENI. The CDR3 has 17 amino acids. CDR3 nucleotides: TGTGCCAGCTCACCCCCGGGACAGGGCACTTCCTACAATGAGCAGTTCTTC. It is translated as CASSPPGQGTSYNEQFF.

This clone was picked up a small number of times. V is TRBV18 and J is TRBJ2-2, with 7 bases that match TRBD1. Germline V gene data show CDR1 as KGHSH and CDR2 as LQKENI. V dropped 4 bases and J dropped 1; count of bases not matched to a gene: 3. CDR3 length: 15 residues. CDR3: CASSLRDRNTGELFF. CDR3 sequence (DNA): TGTGCCAGCTCACTCCGGGACAGGAACACCGGGGAGCTGTTTTTT. Together with reference TRBV18 and TRBJ2-2, the CDR3 gives the full variable domain: NAGVMQNPRHLVRRRGQEARLRCSPMKGHSHVYWYRQLPEEGLKFMVYLQKENIIDESGMPKERFSAEFPKEGPSILRIQQVVRGDSAAYFCASSLRDRNTGELFFGEGSRLTVL.

The chain is built from TRBV23-1 and TRBJ1-2; 12 nucleotides match TRBD1. TRBV23-1 counts as an open reading frame of uncertain function. The V and J ends lost 4 bases and 3 bases, in that order; junction bases with no gene match: 9. The CDR3 runs 17 residues. DNA of the CDR3: TGCGCCAGCAGTCTCCGGGACAGGGGGCTATTGGACTATGGCTACACCTTC. It specifies CASSLRDRGLLDYGYTF.

The rearrangement uses TRBV5-1 and TRBJ1-4, with 7 positions matching TRBD1. CDR1 and CDR2 (germline): SGHRS, YFSETQ. The CDR3 has 17 amino acids. Trimming took 1 base from V and 0 from J; bases not matched to a gene: 6. This CDR3 reads CASSLWDRTSTNEKLFF. The DNA for the CDR3 is TGCGCCAGCAGCTTGTGGGACAGAACTTCAACTAATGAAAAACTGTTTTTT.

This chain links TRBV7-9 with TRBJ1-1; D possibly corresponds to TRBD1 (5 bases). The germline gives CDR1 SEHNR, CDR2 FQNEAQ (reference sequence). The CDR3 loop spans 15 amino acids. The V and J ends lost 2 bases and 0 bases respectively, with 10 bases between them. This CDR3 is CASSLMGGMNTEAFF. CDR3 in DNA: TGTGCCAGCAGCTTAATGGGGGGGATGAACACTGAAGCTTTCTTT.

The rearrangement links TRBV9 to TRBJ2-1; 7 positions agree with TRBD1. V lost 0 bases to trimming and J lost 7 bases; unmatched junction nucleotides: 4. CDR3 length equals 14 residues. Per the germline V gene, CDR1 is SGDLS and CDR2 is YYNGEE. CDR3 sequence (DNA): TGTGCCAGCAGCGTAGAAGGGGGCCGGAATGAGCAGTTCTTC. It is translated as CASSVEGGRNEQFF.

The gene calls are TRBV19 and TRBJ1-1; D unresolved. With 6 bases removed from V and 7 bases from J, the gap between germline ends came to 6 bases. The CDR3 covers 10 residues. The V gene's germline CDR1 is LNHDA and CDR2 SQIVND (reference sequence). As DNA, the CDR3 is TGTGCCAGTAGGAGGGATGAAGCTTTCTTT. Translation gives CASRRDEAFF.

The chain has TRBV7-2 and TRBJ2-2, with unresolved D. Germline V gives CDR1 SGHTA, CDR2 FQGNSA. Deletions cut 5 bases from V and 7 bases from J, with 14 bases between. CDR3 length: 14 amino acids. As DNA, the CDR3 is TGTGCCAGCAGCCCCGGCCAGTCAGGCGGGGAGCTGTTTTTT. Protein product: CASSPGQSGGELFF.

This rearrangement joins TRBV5-4 to TRBJ1-1, with 8 bases identical to TRBD1. The J segment lost 4 bases and the V segment lost 4 bases, leaving 9 bases of the junction unmatched. This CDR3 contains 15 residues. CDR1 is SGHNT and CDR2 is YYREEE in the germline V gene (reference sequence). The CDR3 reads CASSLPQGEGTEAFF. Here the CDR3 DNA reads TGTGCCAGCAGCCTCCCACAGGGGGAAGGCACTGAAGCTTTCTTT.

This clone was counted once. The chain couples TRBV4-1 to TRBJ1-1, with unresolved D. Germline CDR1 and CDR2: MGHRA and YSYEKL. With 4 bases removed from V and 10 bases from J, the gap between germline ends came to 22 bases. The CDR3 extends over 15 amino acids. CDR3 coding DNA: TGCGCCAGCAGCCTCCATTCCGGGTCCCCGCGGGGAGCTTTCTTT. This codes for CASSLHSGSPRGAFF.

The CDR3 nucleotides read TGTGCCAGCAGTAGAGACAGAAAAGAGACCCAGTACTTC. Protein sequence: CASSRDRKETQYF. The genes are TRBV27 and TRBJ2-5; the D gene is possibly TRBD1 (5 bases). V was trimmed by 5 bases and J by 3 bases, leaving 10 bases between them. Germline values: CDR1 MNHEY, CDR2 SMNVEV (reference sequence). CDR3 size: 13 residues.

The genes are TRBV29-1 and TRBJ2-2; the match to TRBD2 covers 11 bases. V was pared by 3 bases and J by 5 bases, with 8 bases of the junction left unmatched. Germline V lookup: CDR1 SQVTM, CDR2 ANQGSEA. This CDR3 has 16 residues. The CDR3 coding sequence is TGCAGCGTTGATAATAGCGGGGGGGACCGAACCGGGGAGCTGTTTTTT. Its translation is CSVDNSGGDRTGELFF.

The rearrangement joins TRBV5-4 to TRBJ2-6; D may be TRBD2 (6 bases). Looked up from germline, CDR1 is SGHNT and CDR2 is YYREEE (reference sequence). V lost 3 bases to trimming and J lost 4 bases, with 20 bases between them. This CDR3 comprises 18 residues. CDR3 in DNA: TGTGCCAGCAGCTCCAAATTGGCGGGGCCAGGGGGGGCCAACGTCCTGACTTTC. Protein sequence: CASSSKLAGPGGANVLTF.

The V and J genes are TRBV5-6 and TRBJ2-3, with TRBD2 identical over 7 bases. The V gene's germline CDR1 is SGHDT and CDR2 YYEEEE. The CDR3 spans 16 residues. Germline trimming cut 5 bases from V and 1 base from J; bases unmatched to any gene: 10. As DNA, the CDR3 is TGTGCCAGCAGTCGGGTCCCAGGGAGGGGCACAGATACGCAGTATTTT. Translation: CASSRVPGRGTDTQYF.

This chain connects TRBV11-3 to TRBJ2-7; the match to TRBD1 covers 10 bases. Germline V gene sequence: CDR1 SGHNT, CDR2 YENEEA. This CDR3 has 13 amino acids. V dropped 6 bases and J dropped 5; count of bases not matched to a gene: 4. CDR3 loop: CASSRQGADEQYF. The CDR3 DNA follows: TGTGCCAGCAGTCGACAGGGGGCGGACGAGCAGTACTTC. Full variable domain (outside the CDR3, taken from reference TRBV11-3 and TRBJ2-7): EAGVVQSPRYKIIEKKQPVAFWCNPISGHNTLYWYLQNLGQGPELLIRYENEEAVDDSQLPKDRFSAERLKGVDSTLKIQPAELGDSAVYLCASSRQGADEQYFGPGTRLTVT.

The gene calls are TRBV28 and TRBJ2-7; D might be TRBD2 (7 bases). The germline V and J ends were trimmed by 8 bases and 5 bases, with 13 bases remaining between them. The CDR3 has 12 residues. Germline loops: CDR1 MDHEN, CDR2 SYDVKM. The CDR3 nucleotides read TGTGCCAGCGTGGGGGGGGCTGACGAGCAGTACTTC. Its protein product is CASVGGADEQYF.